What follows are 9 T cell receptor beta chains derived from one specimen sequenced in a study of vaccination and CD4 T cells after COVID-19. Their antigens remain unidentified. Treatment in this sample: 10-day PBMC culture with coronavirus spike peptide pools or control peptides (ViraFEST assay). With the Oncomine TCR Beta short-read assay, DNA from cultured CD4+ T cells was sequenced. TCRdb analysed the PCR reads with MiXCR anew, one entry per CDR3 protein. This sample has 9,500 to 14,000 distinct CDR3 sequences, with around 66% found just once. Sequenced input: CD4+ T cells from blood, cultured in vitro. The origin of the receptors is a human donor who had recovered from COVID-19.

The rearrangement joins TRBV24-1 to TRBJ2-2, with 7 bases aligning to TRBD2. CDR3 size: 15 residues. Germline assignment: CDR1 KGHDR and CDR2 SFDVKD. V dropped 6 bases and J dropped 2; count of bases not matched to a gene: 5. CDR3 in amino acids: CATSQWDYNTGELFF. DNA of the CDR3: TGTGCCACCAGTCAATGGGACTATAACACCGGGGAGCTGTTTTTT.

The chain has TRBV21-1 and TRBJ1-1; the D call in the table, TRBD1, was not verified against the DNA. TRBV21-1 is reported as a pseudogene. CDR3 length: 13 amino acids. The CDR3 bases are TGTGCCAGACCACAGGGCTGGAACACTGAAGCTTTCTTT. It specifies CARPQGWNTEAFF.

A few counts support this clonotype. The rearrangement uses TRBV7-9 and TRBJ2-3; D is unresolved. Between the trimmed V and J ends, which lost 4 bases and 0 bases, there was a span of 17 bases. The germline CDR1 and CDR2 sequences are SEHNR and FQNEAQ (reference sequence). This CDR3 contains 17 residues. The DNA of the CDR3 is TGTGCCAGCAGCTCCGAACTCGGCAGTACTAGCACAGATACGCAGTATTTT. Residues: CASSSELGSTSTDTQYF.

This clonotype was detected only a few times. V and J are TRBV2 and TRBJ2-2; D gene ambiguous. The CDR3 runs to 14 residues. V lost 7 bases and J lost 5, with 14 bases in between. Germline-derived CDR1 and CDR2 are SNHLY and FYNNEI. In DNA form, the CDR3 reads TGTGCCAGCAAAATAGCAGCACGTACCGGGGAGCTGTTTTTT. This encodes CASKIAARTGELFF.

To note about this clonotype: A much larger clone sits a single nucleotide away, making a read error possible. V and J are TRBV6-1 and TRBJ1-3, with 8 nucleotides matching TRBD1. The germline CDR1 and CDR2 sequences are MNHNS and SASEGT. The ends lost 5 bases at V and 3 bases at J; junction bases unmatched: 12. CDR3 size: 17 residues. The CDR3 sequence is CASSPDRGPRSGNTIYF. For the CDR3, the DNA is TGTGCCAGCAGTCCCGACAGGGGTCCAAGGAGTGGAAACACCATATATTTT.

V and J are TRBV20-1 and TRBJ2-3; TRBD2 is a possible D gene (6 bases). The germline CDR1 and CDR2 sequences are DFQATT and SNEGSKA (reference sequence). The CDR3 has 13 amino acids. V lost 6 bases to trimming and J lost 0 bases, with 10 bases between them. CDR3 loop: CSAIRESTDTQYF. DNA for the CDR3: TGCAGTGCAATACGGGAGAGCACAGATACGCAGTATTTT.

The V call is TRBV27, the J call TRBJ1-2, with 7 bases that match TRBD1. V gave up 6 bases and J gave up 4 bases; unmatched junction bases: 14. CDR3 size: 16 residues. CDR1 and CDR2 (germline): MNHEY, SMNVEV (reference sequence). The CDR3 sequence: CASSHGTAQTIYGYTF. The CDR3 DNA is TGTGCCAGCAGCCACGGGACAGCCCAGACTATCTATGGCTACACCTTC.

This chain connects TRBV20-1 to TRBJ2-7, with 10 bases that match TRBD1. Looked up from germline, CDR1 is DFQATT and CDR2 is SNEGSKA (reference sequence). V dropped 0 bases and J dropped 3; count of bases not matched to a gene: 5. This CDR3 is 15 amino acids long. The CDR3 region has the DNA TGCAGTGCTAGAGATCCCGACAGGGGGCGCTACGAGCAGTACTTC. This codes for CSARDPDRGRYEQYF.

The V call is TRBV6-2 or TRBV6-3, the J call TRBJ2-7; the match to TRBD1 covers 7 bases. The length of the CDR3 is 15 residues. V gave up 5 bases and J gave up 1 base; unmatched junction bases: 8. Per germline, CDR1 MNHEY and CDR2 SVGEGT. The CDR3 here is CASSPGTAKSYEQYF. CDR3 DNA sequence: TGTGCCAGCAGTCCCGGGACAGCCAAGTCCTACGAGCAGTACTTC.